The clone carrying this TCR beta chain was seen a few times. Its matching antigen is unknown. TCRdb ran MiXCR on the reads and lists one entry per CDR3 protein. In the table there are under 200,000 distinct CDR3 sequences, 8% to 10% of which are singletons. The CDR3 totals 17 residues. V was pared by 4 bases and J by 2 bases, with 18 bases between. The V gene's germline CDR1 is LNHDA and CDR2 SQIVND (reference sequence). This entry comes from a study of T cell repertoires in cytomegalovirus infection. Overall study: Public TCR beta signatures were indicative of both CMV infection and a matching HLA type.

Notes on the study in general: Accumulated public TCR beta family frequency recognized individuals carrying CMV together with the relevant HLA. CMV-specific TCR beta clonotypes restricted by HLA-C dominated the ex vivo response.

This TCR came from a human donor in good health (CMV status not recorded). Some clones in this sample may be carry-over from other donors' samples. Source material: PBMCs. The chain is built from TRBV19 and TRBJ2-1; D is unresolved. CDR3 DNA sequence: TGTGCCAGTAGTAGAACCCCCTCTGGATCTGCCTACAATGAGCAGTTCTTC. Its protein is CASSRTPSGSAYNEQFF. The variable domain in full, completed from reference TRBV19 and TRBJ2-1, reads DGGITQSPKYLFRKEGQNVTLSCEQNLNHDAMYWYRQDPGQGLRLIYYSQIVNDFQKGDIAEGYSVSREKKESFPLTVTSAQKNPTAFYLCASSRTPSGSAYNEQFFGPGTRLTVL.